Included here is one TCR beta chain sequence, with context. What it recognizes is unknown. The sample comes from a study of OX40 agonist ivuxolimab in advanced cancers. Study-wide points: What antigens the expanded peripheral T cells recognized was never established.

TCRdb's copy holds only in-frame clones and misses some; the assay was immunoSEQ multiplex PCR. Counted here are tens of thousands of clones, roughly 90% occurring once; the ten biggest clones make up around 0.51%. CDR1 and CDR2 (germline): SNHLY, FYNNEI. CDR3 size: 14 residues. This chain uses TRBV2 with TRBJ2-5; 9 positions agree with TRBD2. The DNA end is a closer match to TRBJ2-7, so the J assignment may be wrong. Sample: CD4+ or CD8+ T cells sorted from blood, taken in a trial of the OX40 agonist ivuxolimab. The source of this sequence is an adult with an advanced solid tumor such as melanoma, head and neck, liver or kidney cancer. The CDR3 is CALQTSGTTYEQYF. The CDR3 nucleotides read TGTGCCTTACAGACTAGCGGAACGACCTACGAGCAGTACTTC.